This entry lists 23 T cell receptor beta chains sequenced from one sample in a study of T-cell reconstitution after alpha-beta-depleted transplantation in children. TCRbeta library construction was performed incorporating unique molecular identifiers. From the PCR reads, TCRdb called clonotypes with MiXCR, one entry per CDR3 protein. The repertoire holds 70,000 or so distinct CDR3 sequences, with approximately 11% as singletons. Here the sequenced sample was PBMCs, taken before TCRalphabeta/CD19-depleted stem cell transplant. These TCRs come from a boy aged 10-17 years with acute myeloid leukemia, due to receive a stem cell transplant.

Many counts were recorded for this clonotype. The V call is TRBV7-2, the J call TRBJ2-1; TRBD2 matches at 9 bases. V lost 4 bases, J lost 5 bases, and 15 bases stayed unmatched. The length of the CDR3 is 18 residues. CDR1 is SGHTA and CDR2 is FQGNSA in the germline V gene. This CDR3 reads CASSSLGLAGEWDNEQFF. CDR3 in DNA: TGTGCCAGCAGCTCCCTAGGGTTAGCGGGAGAATGGGACAATGAGCAGTTCTTC.

This clonotype was seen at least ten times. V is TRBV28 and J is TRBJ1-2, with 9 positions matching TRBD1. The CDR3 extends over 13 amino acids. Germline V gene data show CDR1 as MDHEN and CDR2 as SYDVKM. Trimming cost V 3 bases and J 8 bases; bases outside gene matches: 4. In nucleotides, the CDR3 is TGTGCCAGCAGTTTGAACAGGGGGCGAGGCTACACCTTC. It specifies CASSLNRGRGYTF.

The genes are TRBV25-1 and TRBJ2-6; the match to TRBD2 covers 10 bases. CDR3 length: 17 residues. V trimming: 6 bases; J trimming: 3 bases; junction bases outside the gene matches: 8. CDR1 and CDR2 (germline): MGHDK, SYGVNS. The CDR3 DNA reads as TGTGCCAGCAGCCCGAGCGGGGGGGTAGGTGGGGCCAACGTCCTGACTTTC. This translates into CASSPSGGVGGANVLTF.

The CDR3 nucleotides read TGCAGTGCTAGAGATTTTAGCGGGAGTTTGAATGAGCAGTTCTTC. Its protein product is CSARDFSGSLNEQFF. The J gene is TRBJ2-1, the V gene TRBV20-1, with 9 bases lining up with TRBD2. CDR3 length equals 15 residues. Per the germline V gene, CDR1 is DFQATT and CDR2 is SNEGSKA (reference sequence). The V and J ends lost 0 bases and 7 bases, in that order; junction bases with no gene match: 7.

This clonotype showed up many times. The gene calls are TRBV7-2 and TRBJ2-1; possible D gene TRBD2, 6 bases. The length of the CDR3 is 16 residues. Germline CDR1 is SGHTA and CDR2 is FQGNSA. V was shortened by 0 bases and J by 4 bases, with 13 bases between the two germline ends. CDR3 in DNA: TGTGCCAGCAGCTTAGCGGGGGGACCACAATACAATGAGCAGTTCTTC. Residues: CASSLAGGPQYNEQFF.

This clonotype was seen ten or more times. V usage is TRBV24-1 and J usage is TRBJ2-3; 10 nucleotides agree with TRBD2. The length of the CDR3 is 14 residues. The germline V gene encodes CDR1 KGHDR and CDR2 SFDVKD. The trim removed 9 bases at V and 2 bases at J, leaving 4 bases unmatched. The CDR3 sequence is CATASGSPTDTQYF. The CDR3 nucleotides read TGTGCCACCGCTAGCGGGAGTCCCACAGATACGCAGTATTTT.

In its sample, this clonotype was seen many times. The rearrangement uses TRBV6-5 and TRBJ1-2, with no clear D. Trimming took 2 bases from V and 8 from J, leaving 15 bases between them. This CDR3 has 14 residues. From germline, CDR1 is MNHEY and CDR2 SVGAGI. This chain's CDR3 is CASSYLVGVGGYTF. CDR3 coding DNA: TGTGCCAGCAGTTACCTAGTCGGGGTTGGCGGCTACACCTTC.

The table lists this clonotype with many counts. The junction shows a germline mismatch at one end, possibly a read error. The chain couples TRBV20-1 to TRBJ2-3, with a weak D call TRBD2 (5 bases). Germline V lookup: CDR1 DFQATT, CDR2 SNEGSKA (reference sequence). The CDR3 has 15 residues. CDR3: CSARGSSRLTDTQYF. The DNA for the CDR3 is TGCAGTGCCAGAGGGTCTAGCCGACTCACAGATACGCAGTATTTT.

At least ten counts were recorded for this clonotype. The chain uses TRBV7-2 and TRBJ2-1, with unresolved D. The CDR3 is 14 amino acids. Per germline, CDR1 SGHTA and CDR2 FQGNSA. Trimming took 5 bases from V and 13 from J, leaving 21 bases between them. CDR3 in DNA: TGTGCCAGCAGCCCATGGACCCCCGCCTCGGACCAGTTCTTC. Translating gives CASSPWTPASDQFF.

This clonotype was counted many times. The J gene is TRBJ1-1, the V gene TRBV12-3 or TRBV12-4; D not certain. Trimming left V 7 bases short and J 4 bases short, with 13 bases between. The length of the CDR3 is 13 residues. The chain's CDR3 is CASKGPLGTEAFF. The CDR3 bases are TGTGCCAGCAAGGGTCCCCTGGGCACTGAAGCTTTCTTT.

There are many counts of this clonotype. The chain recombines TRBV5-1 with TRBJ2-3; tentatively, D is TRBD1 or TRBD2 (5 bases each). This CDR3 contains 15 residues. V lost 0 bases and J 1 base, leaving 9 bases between the germline ends. Per the germline V gene, CDR1 is SGHRS and CDR2 is YFSETQ. The CDR3 protein is CASSLVQGGTDTQYF. Written as DNA, the CDR3 is TGCGCCAGCAGCTTGGTTCAGGGAGGCACAGATACGCAGTATTTT.

The sample holds many counts of this clonotype. V and J are TRBV15 and TRBJ1-1, with a possible D match to TRBD1 (5 bases). This CDR3 has 15 residues. Looked up from germline, CDR1 is LNHNV and CDR2 is YYDKDF (reference sequence). The V gene lost 5 bases and the J gene lost 1 base, with 14 bases spanning the gap. In DNA, the CDR3 is TGTGCCACCAGCTGGTTTGGGGGGAAGAACACTGAAGCTTTCTTT. It codes for CATSWFGGKNTEAFF.

This clonotype was detected many times. V is TRBV5-5 and J is TRBJ1-2; D gene uncertain. The CDR3 runs 14 residues. V was clipped by 2 bases and J by 2 bases, with 10 bases between them. The germline V gene encodes CDR1 SGHKS and CDR2 YYEKEE (reference sequence). CDR3 coding DNA: TGTGCCAGCAGCTTAATAGGGAGGAACTATGGCTACACCTTC. Translating gives CASSLIGRNYGYTF.

This clonotype was observed at least ten times. This chain uses TRBV29-1 with TRBJ2-2, with D possibly TRBD2 on 5 matching bases. CDR1 and CDR2 from the germline V gene are SQVTM and ANQGSEA. This CDR3 comprises 11 residues. The germline V and J ends were trimmed by 7 bases and 7 bases, with 10 bases remaining between them. This chain's CDR3 is CSAGNGGELFF. CDR3 coding DNA: TGCAGCGCCGGGAACGGCGGGGAGCTGTTTTTT.

This clonotype was observed at least ten times. The chain recombines TRBV24-1 with TRBJ2-3; D perhaps matches TRBD1 (6 bases). The CDR3 contains 16 residues. Trimming removed 3 bases from V and 2 bases from J, with 14 bases in between. From germline, CDR1 is KGHDR and CDR2 SFDVKD. The CDR3 spells CATSDGGGRLTDTQYF. The CDR3 DNA sequence: TGTGCCACCAGTGATGGTGGGGGCAGACTCACAGATACGCAGTATTTT.

A word on this clonotype: This may stem from a read error, because a much larger clone lies one nucleotide away. The chain carries TRBV24-1 and TRBJ2-3; unclear D gene. Trimming removed 1 base at V and 2 bases at J, with 9 bases between. This CDR3 contains 15 residues. Looked up from germline, CDR1 is KGHDR and CDR2 is SFDVKD. CDR3 bases: TGTGCCACCAGTGATTTTTCTGCGGACACAGATACGCAGTATTTT. Translated, it gives CATSDFSADTDTQYF.

The chain couples TRBV15 to TRBJ1-2; 7 positions match TRBD1. Germline values: CDR1 LNHNV, CDR2 YYDKDF (reference sequence). CDR3 length equals 18 residues. Unmatched junction bases numbered 16, after V lost 2 bases and J lost 4 bases. The CDR3, as DNA: TGTGCCACCAGCAGATTCCAAGGGGGCCGCACAAGGAGCTATGGCTACACCTTC. Its protein product is CATSRFQGGRTRSYGYTF.

The CDR3 DNA reads TGTGCCAGCAGTCCTCTGACAGGGAGTCCCTACGAGCAGTACTTC. This sequence encodes CASSPLTGSPYEQYF. The chain couples TRBV25-1 to TRBJ2-7; 7 nucleotides align to TRBD1. V lost 5 bases and J lost 2; bases outside the gene matches: 9. The CDR3 spans 15 residues. Germline loops: CDR1 MGHDK, CDR2 SYGVNS.

The sample holds many counts of this clonotype. This chain connects TRBV20-1 to TRBJ2-7, with TRBD1 as a possible D gene (5 bases). Germline CDR1 is DFQATT and CDR2 is SNEGSKA (reference sequence). This CDR3 comprises 14 residues. V lost 2 bases and J lost 1, with 12 bases in between. For the CDR3, the DNA is TGCAGTGCTAGACCGACAGACTTTTCCTACGAGCAGTACTTC. It codes for CSARPTDFSYEQYF.

This clonotype was seen at least ten times. J is TRBJ2-1 and V is TRBV25-1; 8 positions agree with TRBD2. This CDR3 contains 21 residues. With V trimmed by 2 bases and J by 3 bases, 21 bases remained unmatched. CDR1 is MGHDK, CDR2 SYGVNS, per germline. Here the CDR3 DNA reads TGTGCCAGCAGTGAAATTTCAAAGCGGGAGTCCCCTCTTTTCATCTACAATGAGCAGTTCTTC. Translation: CASSEISKRESPLFIYNEQFF.

This clonotype has ten or more counts. The chain joins TRBV20-1 to TRBJ1-1; D may be TRBD1 (6 bases). V was pared by 5 bases and J by 3 bases, with 22 bases between. Germline CDR1 DFQATT, CDR2 SNEGSKA (reference sequence). The CDR3 is 16 amino acids. CDR3 protein: CSAQTPRRGPDTEAFF. In DNA, the CDR3 is TGCAGTGCTCAAACCCCCCGCAGGGGTCCGGACACTGAAGCTTTCTTT.

This clonotype was found many times. The rearrangement links TRBV12-5 to TRBJ2-1, with 8 bases aligning to TRBD1. The CDR3 totals 15 residues. V shed 5 bases, J shed 0 bases, and the junction held 3 bases outside the gene matches. Germline V gene data show CDR1 as LGHNT and CDR2 as FRNRAP. CDR3 amino acids: CASGLTGVSYNEQFF. The CDR3 region has the DNA TGTGCTAGTGGTCTGACAGGGGTCTCCTACAATGAGCAGTTCTTC.

V is TRBV28 and J is TRBJ2-2, with 9 bases aligning to TRBD1. V gave up 3 bases and J gave up 3 bases; unmatched junction bases: 5. Per germline, CDR1 MDHEN and CDR2 SYDVKM. The CDR3 contains 16 residues. CDR3 in DNA: TGTGCCAGCAGTTTTTACAGGGGGCGCCACACCGGGGAGCTGTTTTTT. Its translation: CASSFYRGRHTGELFF.